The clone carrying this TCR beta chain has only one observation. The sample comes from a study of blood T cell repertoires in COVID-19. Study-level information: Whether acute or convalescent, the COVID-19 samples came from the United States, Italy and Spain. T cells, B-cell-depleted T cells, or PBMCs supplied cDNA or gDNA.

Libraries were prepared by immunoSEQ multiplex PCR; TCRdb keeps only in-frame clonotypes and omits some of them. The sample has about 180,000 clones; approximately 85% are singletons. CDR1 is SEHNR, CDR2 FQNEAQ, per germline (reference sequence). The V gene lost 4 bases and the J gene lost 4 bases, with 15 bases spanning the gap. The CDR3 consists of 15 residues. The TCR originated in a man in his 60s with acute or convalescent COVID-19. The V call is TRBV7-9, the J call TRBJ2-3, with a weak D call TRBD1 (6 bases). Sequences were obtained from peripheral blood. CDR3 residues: CASSSTRQAPDTQYF. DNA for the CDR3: TGTGCCAGCAGCTCAACCCGACAGGCCCCAGATACGCAGTATTTT. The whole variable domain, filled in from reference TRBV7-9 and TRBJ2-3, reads DTGVSQNPRHKITKRGQNVTFRCDPISEHNRLYWYRQTLGQGPEFLTYFQNEAQLEKSRLLSDRFSAERPKGSFSTLEIQRTEQGDSAMYLCASSSTRQAPDTQYFGPGTRLTVL.